The rows below give T cell receptor beta chains drawn from one sample of a study of T-cell reconstitution after alpha-beta-depleted transplantation in children. TCRdb itself ran the PCR reads through MiXCR, one entry per CDR3 protein. The table records a few hundred thousand distinct CDR3 sequences, over 10% of them present only once. The starting material was PBMCs, mostly from graft donor cells, obtained 360 days after TCRalphabeta/CD19-depleted stem cell transplant. The source is a male patient younger than 18 who had a stem cell transplant for acute myeloid leukemia, so the T cells may come from the graft donor. CDR3s include the opening cysteine and the closing phenylalanine or tryptophan. Size is omitted from some rows. Given values are once, few, many or a class for expanded clones.

TRBJ2-2 TRBV24-1 . CATSDLGERPGELFF
TRBJ2-7 TRBV12-3/TRBV12-4 . CASSSRDAVSYEQYF
TRBJ2-5 TRBV6-2/TRBV6-3 . CASSKTLSEGETQYF
TRBJ2-1 TRBV7-3 many CASSFISRDRGPNEQFF
TRBJ2-3 TRBV18 . CASSPGVTPSTDTQYF
TRBJ2-5 TRBV20-1 . CSAARLAGGETQYF
TRBJ2-7 TRBV14 many CASSHRTPYEQYF
TRBJ2-3 TRBV28 . CASSYSRAGEIYRSGTDTQYF
TRBJ2-3 TRBV6-1 many CASSEAGGTDTQYF
TRBJ1-6 TRBV12-3/TRBV12-4 . CASQTWDSYNSPLHF
TRBJ2-1 TRBV12-3/TRBV12-4 many CASSLDRTSGSYNEQFF
TRBJ2-1 TRBV6-5 many CASRSSGRRQAGSFNEQFF
TRBJ1-1 TRBV27 . CASSFGRTMNTEAFF
TRBJ2-3 TRBV6-1 . CASSKTGGAAGDTQYF
TRBJ1-2 TRBV6-1 . CASSELGSDRTLYGYTF
TRBJ2-7 TRBV9 . CASSVVGCEQYF
TRBJ2-1 TRBV12-3/TRBV12-4 . CASSFYSGRLYNEQFF
TRBJ2-7 TRBV7-3 . CASSLFGGQGPYEQYF
TRBJ2-7 TRBV7-2 . CASRKGGYEQYF
TRBJ2-5 TRBV24-1 few CATSPGGTGPLETQYF
TRBJ2-5 TRBV7-9 few CASSLGRDRGQETQYF
TRBJ2-3 TRBV4-3 many CASSQDTRPRSSTDTQYF
TRBJ2-3 TRBV20-1 many CSGQLAGGRHSDTQYF
TRBJ2-1 TRBV4-2 many CASSQDLWGNEQFF
TRBJ2-7 TRBV6-1 few CASTTSGRSYEQYF
TRBJ2-3 TRBV29-1 few CSVSFLAGGF
TRBJ2-3 TRBV15 . CATSKGQGTDTQYF
TRBJ2-3 TRBV12-3/TRBV12-4 few CASSLPGLVADTQYF
TRBJ2-5 TRBV28 . CASSSWGGEETQYF
TRBJ2-5 TRBV3-1 few CASSQDLAGPRAQYF
TRBJ2-7 TRBV7-2 many CASSPRWRHEQYF
TRBJ2-7 TRBV15 few CATSRRQGGSYEQYF
TRBJ1-6 TRBV12-3/TRBV12-4 few CASSLTEHSPLHF
TRBJ2-7 TRBV2 . CASSEQRGGYEQYF
TRBJ2-1 TRBV6-4 . CASSRLAGGDPPYNEQFF
TRBJ1-4 TRBV19 . CASTPAGGMTATNEKLFF
TRBJ1-1 TRBV6-2/TRBV6-3 . CASRRVWAEAFF
TRBJ2-3 TRBV27 . CALSDRSLLGDTQYF
TRBJ2-5 TRBV12-3/TRBV12-4 few CASSLIDFQETQYF
TRBJ2-5 TRBV23-1 few CASSPTGQEETQYF
TRBJ1-1 TRBV7-9 few CASSLVRAFF
TRBJ2-3 TRBV20-1 . CCADKFSGRAQTDTQYF
TRBJ2-7 TRBV4-3 many CASSQTRTYEQYF
TRBJ2-2 TRBV15 . CATSKTSGRLDTGELFF
TRBJ2-1 TRBV18 . CASSPLSYNEQFF
TRBJ2-3 TRBV5-1 . CASSNPGQGLATDTQYF